A selection of T cell receptor beta chains follows, all from one sample in a study of control samples from healthy donors and cancer patients. Clones were sequenced by immunoSEQ multiplex PCR, and TCRdb holds only the in-frame ones, with some missing. The data show 35,000 to 55,000 clones, with approximately 90% seen just once and roughly a fifth held by the top ten. Sequencing was performed on PBMCs. The receptors originated from a woman in her forties with head and neck cancer. Both conserved end residues are part of each CDR3. The order of the fields is J gene, clone size, V gene, D gene, CDR3 protein, CDR3 DNA. A D gene is named only where the DNA matches it firmly. Clone size is stated in some rows and not others, as once, few, many or a class when expanded.

>TRBJ2-7|NA|TRBV6-2/TRBV6-3|TRBD2
CASSYKAGGPYEQYF
TGTGCCAGCAGTTACAAGGCGGGGGGGCCCTACGAGCAGTACTTC
>TRBJ2-3|NA|TRBV13|TRBD2
CASSLASGSRTDTQYF
TGTGCCAGCAGCTTAGCTAGCGGGAGTCGCACAGATACGCAGTATTTT
>TRBJ2-1|NA|TRBV2|NA
CASSVEGYNDEQFF
TGTGCCAGCAGTGTGGAAGGGTACAATGATGAGCAGTTCTTC
>TRBJ2-2|NA|TRBV29-1|TRBD2
CSVELGRGMGTGELFF
TGCAGCGTTGAATTAGGGAGGGGAATGGGCACCGGGGAGCTGTTTTTT
>TRBJ1-1|NA|TRBV28|NA
CASSLTKAAMNTEAFF
TGTGCCAGCAGTCTCACTAAGGCAGCCATGAACACTGAAGCTTTCTTT
>TRBJ2-7|NA|TRBV10-3|TRBD2
CAITAGADYEQYF
TGTGCCATCACCGCGGGAGCCGACTACGAGCAGTACTTC
>TRBJ1-6|NA|TRBV7-2|NA
CASSAQRQPNSPLHF
TGTGCCAGCAGCGCACAGCGTCAACCGAATTCACCCCTCCACTTT
>TRBJ1-2|once|TRBV29-1|NA
CSVVGGVYGYTF
TGCAGCGTTGTTGGGGGTGTCTATGGCTACACCTTC
>TRBJ2-7|once|TRBV4-1|TRBD1
CASSPYRGEQYF
TGCGCCAGCAGCCCCTACAGGGGCGAGCAGTACTTC
>TRBJ2-7|once|TRBV11-2|NA
CASSPSFVQSYEQYF
TGTGCCAGCAGCCCCTCCTTTGTCCAATCCTACGAGCAGTACTTC
>TRBJ2-7|NA|TRBV27|NA
CASSLRQGTYEQYF
TGTGCCAGCAGTTTAAGGCAGGGAACCTACGAGCAGTACTTC
>TRBJ1-3|NA|TRBV19|NA
CASINGNTIYF
TGTGCCAGCATAAATGGAAACACCATATATTTT
>TRBJ2-3|NA|TRBV5-1|NA
CASSLGQVPPDTQYF
TGCGCCAGCAGCTTAGGTCAGGTCCCCCCAGATACGCAGTATTTT
>TRBJ2-3|once|TRBV5-1|NA
CASRKSGNTDTQYF
TGCGCCAGCCGAAAGAGCGGAAACACAGATACGCAGTATTTT